A selection of T cell receptor beta chains follows, all from one sample in a study of cytomegalovirus exposure and HLA in healthy donors. The assay was immunoSEQ multiplex PCR, and TCRdb's table has in-frame clones only and misses some. This table holds roughly 120,000 clones, 75% to 85% found once. The specimen was PBMCs. Source of these receptors: a man aged 50-59 years in good health and CMV-seronegative. The CDR3 runs from the conserved cysteine through the conserved F or W. D genes are given only for firm matches. Clone size is stated in some rows and not others, as once, few, many or a class when expanded.

CDR3aa | CDR3nt | abundance | v_gene | d_gene | j_gene
CASSYIQGRVGDEQYF | TGTGCCAGCAGTTACATCCAGGGTAGAGTTGGTGACGAGCAGTACTTC | . | TRBV6-5 | . | TRBJ2-7
CASSLDSFQIGYTF | TGTGCCAGCAGCCTGGACAGTTTTCAGATTGGCTACACCTTC | . | TRBV6-1 | . | TRBJ1-2
CASSLRAGGNTGELFF | TGTGCCAGCAGCTTACGGGCAGGGGGGAACACCGGGGAGCTGTTTTTT | few | TRBV7-9 | TRBD1 | TRBJ2-2
CATSRYGQGGETQYF | TGTGCCACCAGCAGATACGGACAGGGGGGCGAGACCCAGTACTTC | . | TRBV15 | TRBD1 | TRBJ2-5
CASSSERGGPNNEQFF | TGTGCCAGCAGTTCAGAGAGGGGGGGCCCAAACAATGAGCAGTTCTTC | few | TRBV4-2 | . | TRBJ2-1
CASSARDRGDNEQFF | TGCGCCAGCAGTGCCCGGGACAGGGGGGACAATGAGCAGTTCTTC | . | TRBV10-1 | TRBD1 | TRBJ2-1
CASSATVNTEAFF | TGTGCCAGCAGCGCGACAGTGAACACTGAAGCTTTCTTT | . | TRBV9 | . | TRBJ1-1
CASSLSGRTDTQYF | TGTGCCAGCAGCCTGTCGGGTCGCACAGATACGCAGTATTTT | . | TRBV11-1 | . | TRBJ2-3
CASSIDILDRGPQPQHF | TGTGCCAGTAGTATAGATATTTTGGACAGGGGTCCTCAGCCCCAGCATTTT | . | TRBV19 | TRBD1 | TRBJ1-5
CASSSQVTGGADTQYF | TGTGCCAGCAGTTCCCAGGTGACAGGGGGCGCAGATACGCAGTATTTT | . | TRBV7-9 | TRBD1 | TRBJ2-3
CASSSTGAQDYGYTF | TGTGCCAGCAGCTCGACAGGGGCGCAGGACTATGGCTACACCTTC | . | TRBV5-5 | TRBD1 | TRBJ1-2
CASSLAVGRGNTGELFF | TGCGCCAGCAGCTTGGCCGTCGGAAGGGGGAACACCGGGGAGCTGTTTTTT | . | TRBV5-1 | . | TRBJ2-2
CASSLARDRWDTIYF | TGTGCCAGCAGCTTAGCGCGTGACAGGTGGGACACCATATATTTT | . | TRBV7-9 | . | TRBJ1-3
CAWSGGQGAPTYGYTF | TGTGCCTGGAGTGGGGGACAGGGGGCCCCGACCTATGGCTACACCTTC | few | TRBV30 | TRBD1 | TRBJ1-2
CASSKGQLNEQFF | TGCGCCAGCAGTAAGGGACAGCTCAATGAGCAGTTCTTC | . | TRBV10-1 | TRBD1 | TRBJ2-1
CASSTLELYSGYTF | TGTGCCAGTAGTACCTTGGAACTCTACAGCGGCTACACCTTC | . | TRBV19 | . | TRBJ1-2
CASSSAGGYTGELFF | TGTGCCAGTAGTTCGGCCGGGGGATACACCGGGGAGCTGTTTTTT | . | TRBV19 | . | TRBJ2-2
CASSLGTPLAYEQYF | TGTGCCAGCAGCTTGGGCACTCCGCTGGCCTACGAGCAGTACTTC | . | TRBV5-8 | . | TRBJ2-7
CASSLSYRGLEKLFF | TGTGCCAGCAGTTTATCTTACAGGGGGCTTGAAAAACTGTTTTTT | . | TRBV27 | TRBD1 | TRBJ1-4
CASSPPGGSGIQYF | TGTGCCAGCAGCCCTCCCGGCGGCTCTGGCATTCAGTACTTC | . | TRBV11-3 | . | TRBJ2-4
CASRQGNYGYTF | TGTGCCAGCAGGCAGGGTAACTATGGCTACACCTTC | few | TRBV6-1 | . | TRBJ1-2
CASEVEGAVFNSPLHF | TGTGCCAGTGAGGTAGAGGGGGCTGTCTTTAATTCACCCCTCCACTTT | . | TRBV2 | TRBD1 | TRBJ1-6
CASSFGANTEAFF | TGTGCCAGCAGCTTTGGGGCAAACACTGAAGCTTTCTTT | . | TRBV5-5 | . | TRBJ1-1
CSVLEGEKLFF | TGCAGCGTTTTGGAGGGTGAAAAACTGTTTTTT | . | TRBV29-1 | . | TRBJ1-4
CASSYSGGANYGYTF | TGTGCCAGCAGTTACTCGGGGGGGGCCAACTATGGCTACACCTTC | . | TRBV6-5 | . | TRBJ1-2
CASSYSRSQDNYGYTF | TGTGCCAGCAGTTATTCTAGATCACAGGATAACTATGGCTACACCTTC | . | TRBV6-9 | . | TRBJ1-2
CASSPHWGLSGPGNEQFF | TGTGCCAGCAGCCCACACTGGGGCCTTAGCGGGCCTGGTAATGAGCAGTTCTTC | few | TRBV11-2 | TRBD2 | TRBJ2-1
CASSQGVRAGKSDNEQFF | TGCGCCAGCAGCCAAGGGGTTCGGGCAGGGAAGTCGGACAATGAGCAGTTCTTC | . | TRBV4-1 | . | TRBJ2-1
CASNLDSSYEQYF | TGTGCCAGCAACTTGGACAGCTCCTACGAGCAGTACTTC | . | TRBV7-9 | . | TRBJ2-7
CASSSPGQGAPGNTIYF | TGTGCCAGCAGCTCCCCGGGACAGGGGGCGCCTGGAAACACCATATATTTT | . | TRBV5-6 | TRBD1 | TRBJ1-3
CASSLTVEHSYGYTF | TGTGCCAGCAGCTTAACAGTAGAACATAGCTATGGCTACACCTTC | . | TRBV7-9 | . | TRBJ1-2
CASSIYGRGQPQHF | TGTGCCAGTAGTATTTACGGCAGAGGGCAGCCCCAGCATTTT | . | TRBV19 | . | TRBJ1-5
CASSTNRDSYGYTF | TGTGCCAGTAGTACCAATCGGGACTCCTATGGCTACACCTTC | . | TRBV19 | . | TRBJ1-2
CASSPGSLSDTQYF | TGTGCCAGCAGCCCCGGGTCCCTTTCAGATACGCAGTATTTT | . | TRBV7-2 | . | TRBJ2-3
CASSLAGAGTEAFF | TGTGCCAGCAGCTTAGCAGGGGCTGGCACTGAAGCTTTCTTT | . | TRBV7-2 | . | TRBJ1-1
CASSGVVGEQYF | TGTGCCAGTAGTGGAGTCGTGGGCGAGCAGTACTTC | . | TRBV19 | . | TRBJ2-7
CARSPCLREMSYGYTF | TGTGCCAGAAGCCCCTGTCTCAGGGAAATGAGCTATGGCTACACCTTC | . | TRBV5-3 | . | TRBJ1-2
CASSPGLAGDTGELFF | TGTGCCAGCAGCCCCGGACTAGCGGGGGACACCGGGGAGCTGTTTTTT | . | TRBV7-3 | TRBD2 | TRBJ2-2
CASSYPGTWTQHF | TGTGCCAGCAGTTACCCCGGGACTTGGACCCAGCATTTT | . | TRBV28 | . | TRBJ1-5
CASRTRRDNYGYTF | TGTGCCAGCAGAACAAGGAGGGATAACTATGGCTACACCTTC | . | TRBV6-5 | . | TRBJ1-2
CASSESDRVYNEQFF | TGCGCCAGCAGTGAGTCGGACAGGGTTTACAATGAGCAGTTCTTC | . | TRBV10-1 | TRBD1 | TRBJ2-1
CASSDDRGNEKLFF | TGTGCCAGCAGCGACGACAGGGGGAATGAAAAACTGTTTTTT | . | TRBV2 | TRBD1 | TRBJ1-4
CSSSLRLAGGRVGTDTQYF | TGTTCCAGCAGCTTAAGGCTAGCGGGGGGTAGAGTGGGCACAGATACGCAGTATTTT | . | TRBV7-9 | TRBD2 | TRBJ2-3
CASSSREGLYEQFF | TGTGCCAGCAGCTCCCGGGAGGGCCTATATGAGCAGTTCTTC | . | TRBV5-4 | TRBD2 | TRBJ2-1
CASSLPGGGGSNEQFF | TGTGCCAGCAGCCTTCCAGGTGGCGGGGGGTCAAATGAGCAGTTCTTC | once | TRBV9 | TRBD2 | TRBJ2-1
CATSNKGGQVYNEQFF | TGTGCCACCAGCAACAAAGGAGGGCAGGTTTACAATGAGCAGTTCTTC | . | TRBV15 | . | TRBJ2-1
CAWNEGGNTEAFF | TGTGCCTGGAACGAGGGAGGAAACACTGAAGCTTTCTTT | few | TRBV30 | . | TRBJ1-1
CASNEGVVIYNEQFF | TGTGCCAGCAACGAGGGCGTAGTCATCTACAATGAGCAGTTCTTC | . | TRBV2 | . | TRBJ2-1
CAWSVGDPYGYTF | TGTGCCTGGAGTGTAGGAGACCCCTATGGCTACACCTTC | . | TRBV30 | . | TRBJ1-2
CASSVDRGRDEQYF | TGCGCCAGCAGCGTGGACAGGGGGCGGGACGAGCAGTACTTC | . | TRBV5-1 | TRBD1 | TRBJ2-7
CASRSDSGDTQYF | TGTGCCAGTAGGAGCGACAGTGGAGATACGCAGTATTTT | . | TRBV19 | . | TRBJ2-3